The rows below give T cell receptor beta chains drawn from one sample of a study of PD-1 blockade in classical Hodgkin lymphoma. The assay was immunoSEQ multiplex PCR, and TCRdb's table has in-frame clones only and misses some. The sample holds approximately 28,000 clones; around 80% are singletons and the top ten take about 0.57%. The starting material was CD4+ T cells from blood, obtained before the fourth cycle of nivolumab. The receptors were gathered from a human donor with classical Hodgkin lymphoma. The CDR3 runs from the conserved cysteine through the conserved F or W. A D gene is named only where the DNA matches it firmly. Where a row states a size, it is once, few, many or the class of an expanded clone; other rows omit it.

v_gene	len	abundance	d_gene	j_gene	CDR3nt	CDR3aa
TRBV19	17	NA	NA	TRBJ1-5	TGTGCCAGTAGTATAACTGCTTGGGCAGCCGAATTTCAGCCCCAGCATTTT	CASSITAWAAEFQPQHF
TRBV5-6	15	NA	NA	TRBJ1-1	TGTGCCAGCAGCTTTCGAGTGACGGTAAACACTGAAGCTTTCTTT	CASSFRVTVNTEAFF
TRBV19	16	once	NA	TRBJ1-5	TGTGCCAGTACAGGAAGAACGGAATATAGCAATCAGCCCCAGCATTTT	CASTGRTEYSNQPQHF
TRBV5-4	15	NA	NA	TRBJ1-1	TGTGCCAGCAGCACGGGGACTGATTTGAACACTGAAGCTTTCTTT	CASSTGTDLNTEAFF
TRBV23-1	14	NA	NA	TRBJ2-6	TGCGCCAGCAGTCAGACCCGGGGGGCCAACGTCCTGACTTTC	CASSQTRGANVLTF
TRBV18	14	once	NA	TRBJ2-1	TGTGCCAGCTCTCCGGGGGTAACGTGGAATGAGCAGTTCTTC	CASSPGVTWNEQFF
TRBV11-2	17	NA	NA	TRBJ2-2	TGTGCCAGCAGCTTAGACTCAAGGACCGCGAACACCGGGGAGCTGTTTTTT	CASSLDSRTANTGELFF
TRBV19	13	NA	NA	TRBJ1-2	TGTGCCAGTAGTATCGCCAGTAGCTATGGCTACACCTTC	CASSIASSYGYTF
TRBV6-6	15	NA	NA	TRBJ1-5	TGTGCCAGCAGTTACGAGTGGGGAGGCAATCAGCCCCAGCATTTT	CASSYEWGGNQPQHF
TRBV6-5	15	NA	NA	TRBJ2-3	TGTGCCAGCAGTTACCAAGGGGAGAGCACAGATACGCAGTATTTT	CASSYQGESTDTQYF
TRBV29-1	12	NA	NA	TRBJ1-4	TGCAGCGTTGTCCAGGGAGAAGAAAAACTGTTTTTT	CSVVQGEEKLFF
TRBV5-1	14	once	TRBD2	TRBJ2-1	TGCGCCAGCCAGACTAGCGGGGCCTACAATGAGCAGTTCTTC	CASQTSGAYNEQFF
TRBV9	16	NA	TRBD2	TRBJ2-7	TGTGCCAGCAGCGTAGATGCTACTAGCGGGGGGTACGAGCAGTACTTC	CASSVDATSGGYEQYF
TRBV27	17	NA	TRBD1	TRBJ1-2	TGTGCCAGCAGTTTTGGTTGGCCTCCGGGACAGGGGAGAGGCTACACCTTC	CASSFGWPPGQGRGYTF
TRBV5-4	16	NA	TRBD1	TRBJ2-7	TGTGCCAGCAGCCCTGGCCTTGGGGACAGGCTATACGAGCAGTACTTC	CASSPGLGDRLYEQYF
TRBV5-4	14	NA	NA	TRBJ2-6	TGTGCCAGCAGGGGGGACCCTGGGGCCAACGTCCTGACTTTC	CASRGDPGANVLTF
TRBV7-9	14	NA	NA	TRBJ2-3	TGTGCCAGCAGCCGCGGAGCTGCGGGCGATACGCAGTATTTT	CASSRGAAGDTQYF
TRBV11-1	15	NA	NA	TRBJ2-7	TGTGCCAGCAGCTTCGCCCTCCTGGAGACCTACGAGCAGTACTTC	CASSFALLETYEQYF
TRBV7-3	11	NA	NA	TRBJ2-2	TGTGCCAGCAGCTCCTCCGGGGAGCTGTTTTTT	CASSSSGELFF
TRBV5-4	13	NA	NA	TRBJ1-4	TGTGCCAGCAGCTTGGGAGTGGGGTCGATTCTGTTTTTT	CASSLGVGSILFF
TRBV5-1	15	NA	TRBD2	TRBJ2-1	TGCGCCAGCAGCTTAGGACTAGCGGGATACAATGAGCAGTTCTTC	CASSLGLAGYNEQFF
TRBV27	14	NA	NA	TRBJ2-5	TGTGCCAGCAGTTTAGGGGCTCATGGGGAGACCCAGTACTTC	CASSLGAHGETQYF
TRBV13	17	NA	TRBD2	TRBJ2-7	TGTGCCAGCAGCTTAATGCTAGCGGGGGGGCCTTCCTACGAGCAGTACTTC	CASSLMLAGGPSYEQYF
TRBV5-1	15	few	TRBD2	TRBJ2-5	TGCGCCAGCAGCGCGAGCGGGGCTAGCTCGGAGACCCAGTACTTC	CASSASGASSETQYF
TRBV7-8	14	NA	NA	TRBJ1-6	TGTGCCAGCAGCCAAACAGGGATTAGTTCACCCCTCCACTTT	CASSQTGISSPLHF
TRBV7-2	16	NA	TRBD2	TRBJ2-1	TGTGCCAGCAGACGAGACCTAGCGGCCTCCTACAATGAGCAGTTCTTC	CASRRDLAASYNEQFF
TRBV6-1	11	few	NA	TRBJ1-5	TGTGCCAGCAGTGAATACCAGCCCCAGCATTTT	CASSEYQPQHF
TRBV30	14	NA	NA	TRBJ1-5	TGTGCCTGGAGTGTCGAGTGGAGTAATCAGCCCCAGCATTTT	CAWSVEWSNQPQHF
TRBV4-1	15	NA	NA	TRBJ2-3	TGCGCCAGCAGCCAAGGCTCTCTGAGGGCAGATACGCAGTATTTT	CASSQGSLRADTQYF
TRBV6-5	14	NA	TRBD1	TRBJ1-2	TGTGCCAGCCGCCCGGGACAGCTTAACTATGGCTACACCTTC	CASRPGQLNYGYTF
TRBV6-6	13	NA	NA	TRBJ1-4	TGTGCCAGCAGAGCCAGGGGAAATGAAAAACTGTTTTTT	CASRARGNEKLFF
TRBV6-5	12	NA	NA	TRBJ2-7	TGTGCCAGCAGAAGGAGCTCCTACGAGCAGTACTTC	CASRRSSYEQYF
TRBV28	15	NA	TRBD1	TRBJ1-5	TGTGCCAGCACAATTGACAGGGGATGGAATCAGCCCCAGCATTTT	CASTIDRGWNQPQHF
TRBV28	16	NA	TRBD2	TRBJ2-7	TGTGCCAGCAGGTCCTTAGGGGGGACTAGCGGCTACGAGCAGTACTTC	CASRSLGGTSGYEQYF
TRBV5-6	12	NA	NA	TRBJ1-2	TGTGCCAGCAGCTACGGACAGTATGGCTACACCTTC	CASSYGQYGYTF
TRBV4-2	18	NA	TRBD2	TRBJ2-3	TGTGCCAGCAGCCAAAAAAGAGGGAGCGGGGAGGGCACAGATACGCAGTATTTT	CASSQKRGSGEGTDTQYF
TRBV19	16	NA	NA	TRBJ2-1	TGTGCCAGTAGTATAGTGCCGAGCGGGTCCTACAATGAGCAGTTCTTC	CASSIVPSGSYNEQFF
TRBV29-1	16	once	TRBD2	TRBJ2-4	TGCAGCGTTGACTGCGGGGGGTCGATGGCCAAAAACATTCAGTACTTC	CSVDCGGSMAKNIQYF
TRBV7-3	14	NA	NA	TRBJ2-5	TGTGCCAGCAGCTTAAGGGGGCGCCAAGAGACCCAGTACTTC	CASSLRGRQETQYF
TRBV9	16	few	TRBD2	TRBJ2-2	TGTGCCAGCAGCGTAGGGGGACTAGCGGGCACCGGGGAGCTGTTTTTT	CASSVGGLAGTGELFF
TRBV25-1	13	NA	NA	TRBJ1-1	TGTGCCAGCTTGGATGGGGCTAGGACTGAAGCTTTCTTT	CASLDGARTEAFF
TRBV6-1	14	NA	TRBD1	TRBJ1-2	TGTGCCAGCAGACGCCACATCCAGGGGGAAGGCTACACCTTC	CASRRHIQGEGYTF
TRBV6-6	14	NA	TRBD2	TRBJ2-1	TGTGCCAGCAGTGGTCTAGCGGGGAACAATGAGCAGTTCTTC	CASSGLAGNNEQFF
TRBV5-5	14	NA	TRBD1	TRBJ2-7	TGTGCCAGCAGGGACAGGGGGCAAGGAGGAGAGCAGTACTTC	CASRDRGQGGEQYF
TRBV7-9	15	once	TRBD1	TRBJ2-5	TGTGCCAGCAGCCCAGGAGGACAGGGGGCAGAGACCCAGTACTTC	CASSPGGQGAETQYF
TRBV14	16	NA	NA	TRBJ2-7	TGTGCCAGCAGCCAAGCGGGACCGGTCTGGAGGTACGAGCAGTACTTC	CASSQAGPVWRYEQYF
TRBV4-1	15	few	TRBD1	TRBJ1-1	TGCGCCAGCAGGACAGGGGTCCTTATGAACACTGAAGCTTTCTTT	CASRTGVLMNTEAFF
TRBV7-8	16	NA	NA	TRBJ2-5	TGTGCCAGCAGAGAGGGCAGGGCGGTTTCCTCGGAGACCCAGTACTTC	CASREGRAVSSETQYF
TRBV10-3	12	NA	NA	TRBJ2-5	TGTGCCATCAGTGAGTCGGGGGAGACCCAGTACTTC	CAISESGETQYF
TRBV19	15	NA	NA	TRBJ2-7	TGTGCCAGTAGTCCCGGCGTCGACATTTTTCCTAAGCAGTACTTC	CASSPGVDIFPKQYF
TRBV27	15	NA	NA	TRBJ1-2	TGTGCCAGCAGTTTCCAAGGGGCAGGGCTCTATGGCTACACCTTC	CASSFQGAGLYGYTF
TRBV19	13	NA	TRBD1	TRBJ2-5	TGTGCCAGTAGTAAAGGACAGGGTTTGTCCCAGTACTTC	CASSKGQGLSQYF
TRBV4-1	13	few	TRBD2	TRBJ2-7	TGCGCCAGCAGCCGGGACTATGCCTACGAGCAGTACTTC	CASSRDYAYEQYF